This note documents a single T cell receptor beta chain sequence. Its recognized antigen is unknown. Base qualities are missing; no much larger clone stands one base away. V loses 1 base at its end and J loses 5 bases; junction bases beyond the gene matches: 5. The CDR3, from cysteine to phenylalanine, totals 15 residues. Just CDR3 DNA is preserved here, 45 bases in frame from base 1. CDR1 and CDR2 (SGHTA, FQGNSA) derive from the germline V gene. The sample is drawn from a study of blood T cell repertoires in COVID-19 (dated by TCRdb to the early 2020s). General notes on the study: Collaborator samples came from the United States, Italy and Spain and covered acute and convalescent phases of COVID-19. The prospective study material was composed of cDNA or gDNA derived from T cells, B-cell-depleted T cells, or PBMCs. The dataset comprised deeply sampled blood TCRbeta repertoires from subjects exposed to, actively infected with, or recovered from COVID-19. The repertoires were released in a freely available public database meant as a resource for research on the immune response to SARS-CoV-2. The samples were drawn from two sources: the first 160 participants of the ongoing ImmuneRACE study, and 1,000 to 1,500 subjects contributed by 6 global collaborators. A de-identified subject ID, COVID-19 status, age in years and sex were almost always included in the sample metadata. HLA class I and class II types, where available, came from metadata supplied by the sample provider rather than from assay-based typing. The research as a whole found: The quantity of clinical and demographic metadata differed by source and by participant and was supplied without curation.

The immunoSEQ Assay, a bias-controlled multiplex PCR, was used to amplify TCRbeta CDR3 regions from genomic DNA. As for the original processing: Within the assay, amplification of reference gene primers was used to estimate how many nucleated cells each sample contained. To quantify the absolute abundance of each unique TCRbeta CDR3 rearrangement, sequence reads were collapsed and filtered. For each sample, productive Simpson clonality was calculated as the square root of Simpson's diversity index across productive rearrangements. Entries here come from immuneACCESS through TCRdb and include only in-frame sequences with V and J called. Some clones fail to appear in such tables; in the studies checked, an unresolved V gene covers under half of the shortfall, and the cause of the remainder is unknown. The V and J calls and clone size are taken from that table; D and trimming were inferred from the DNA. This sample is represented by about 59,000 clones; 91% of them were singletons. In total, the top ten clones hold roughly 9% of the sample.

Collaborating institutions collected whole blood in K2EDTA tubes following their own protocols. For TCRbeta analysis, collaborators shipped samples in one of three forms: frozen whole blood, isolated PBMCs, or DNA extracted from either of those sample types. Sequencing was carried out using peripheral blood. This TCR came from a human donor in a cohort sampled during active COVID-19. The chain joins TRBV7-2 to TRBJ2-5; 9 bases in the junction line up with TRBD2. The CDR3 here reads CASSLVGTSGETQYF. The DNA sequence is TGTGCCAGCAGCTTAGTTGGTACTAGCGGGGAGACCCAGTACTTC.